Each of the 5 T cell receptor beta chains below was sequenced from the same sample in a study of identical twins. TCRdb recomputed calls from the 5' RACE reads with MiXCR, one row per CDR3 protein. The sample records about 530,000 distinct CDR3 sequences, 12% to 15% being singletons. These data also formed part of another study, on yellow fever vaccine responses in identical twins.

The specimen was CD4+ T cells sorted from blood. These receptors all stem from a woman under 30 in good health.

The chain employs TRBV4-2 and TRBJ1-1; possible D gene TRBD1, 5 bases. CDR3 length: 12 residues. Germline V gives CDR1 LGHNA, CDR2 YNFKEQ. V was clipped by 0 bases and J by 7 bases, with 6 bases between them. CDR3 nucleotide sequence: TGTGCCAGCAGCCAAGACCAGGGTGAAGCTTTCTTT. Its translation: CASSQDQGEAFF.

This clonotype was recorded a few times. The J gene is TRBJ2-1, the V gene TRBV29-1, with D perhaps given as TRBD1 or TRBD2 (5 bases each). CDR1 is SQVTM and CDR2 is ANQGSEA in the germline V gene. The V end lost 4 bases, the J end lost 6 bases, and 16 bases lay between the germline ends. The CDR3 has 14 amino acids. DNA for the CDR3: TGCAGCGTTGGCAAAGGGGAGTACCCCAATGAGCAGTTCTTC. Protein product: CSVGKGEYPNEQFF.

J is TRBJ2-3 and V is TRBV12-3 or TRBV12-4; 8 bases line up with TRBD2. This CDR3 contains 15 residues. V was pared by 5 bases and J by 4 bases, with 8 bases of the junction left unmatched. The CDR3 reads CASSRPGTRADTQYF. Written as DNA, the CDR3 is TGTGCCAGCAGTCGTCCCGGGACTAGAGCAGATACGCAGTATTTT.

V usage is TRBV21-1 and J usage is TRBJ2-5; TRBD1, the table's D call, lacks a check against the DNA. TRBV21-1 is labeled a pseudogene. This CDR3 contains 12 residues. The CDR3 nucleotides read TGTGCCAGCGGGGACAGCAAAGAGACCCAGTACTTC. Translating gives CASGDSKETQYF.

This clonotype was seen more than once but under ten times. The CDR3 reads CASSAGSQTQYF. The CDR3 DNA reads TGTGCCAGCAGTGCTGGATCCCAGACCCAGTACTTC. This chain joins TRBV2 and TRBJ2-5; D unclear. Looked up from germline, CDR1 is SNHLY and CDR2 is FYNNEI. The V end was cut by 4 bases, the J end by 6 bases, with 9 bases between. The CDR3 spans 12 residues.